The T cell receptor beta chain described here comes from a study of T cells in narcolepsy. Study in general: Healthy controls were enrolled alongside patients with narcolepsy type 1 or type 2.

Study outcomes and limitations: Autoreactive clonotypes reportedly recurred in blood of same and different patients, not controls. HCRT-specific and TRIB2-specific autoreactive clonotypes appeared among same-patient CSF and blood CD4+ clonotypes.

Libraries were prepared by immunoSEQ multiplex PCR; TCRdb keeps only in-frame clonotypes and omits some of them. The data show roughly 35,000 clones, 75% to 90% seen once. Remarks on this clone: No antigen is known for it.

This CDR3 spans 17 amino acids. The sequence was obtained from a human donor in good health. The chain uses TRBV7-5 and TRBJ2-7; the D segment call TRBD1 is taken from the table without a DNA check. TRBV7-5 is flagged as a pseudogene. Material for sequencing was memory (CD45RA-) CD4+ T cells from blood. CDR3: CVRSLVTAGLRSKEQYF. Written as DNA, the CDR3 is TGTGTCAGAAGCTTAGTAACCGCAGGGCTGCGGAGTAAAGAGCAGTACTTC.